This T cell receptor (beta chain) was captured by sequencing in a study of radiotherapy plus CTLA-4 blockade in lung cancer. The table came from immunoSEQ multiplex PCR; TCRdb's copy has only in-frame clones and leaves some out. The table lists about 78,000 clones, 86% of them singletons, with about 2% in the top ten. Trimming stripped 11 bases from V and 0 bases from J, with 12 bases between. The CDR3 length is 13 residues. CDR1 and CDR2 (germline): SEHNR, FQNEAQ (reference sequence). The sequence was obtained from a human donor with non-small cell lung cancer who had a partial response to radiotherapy plus ipilimumab. The material sequenced was peripheral blood, taken from a patient treated with radiotherapy plus ipilimumab. The V and J genes are TRBV7-9 and TRBJ2-3; D not resolved. The CDR3 is CAAEAESTDTQYF. The CDR3 region has the DNA TGTGCCGCCGAGGCGGAAAGCACAGATACGCAGTATTTT.